This TCR beta chain was identified in a study of early T cells in non-severe SARS-CoV-2 infection. This clonotype was recorded at least ten times. Germline V CDR1 and CDR2: SGDLS, YYNGEE. Trimming removed 4 bases from V and 7 bases from J, with 27 bases in between. This CDR3 region has 17 residues. Unique molecular identifiers were attached to individual cDNA molecules. TCRdb fed the 5' RACE reads into MiXCR, producing one record per CDR3 protein. This sample has more than 20,000 distinct CDR3 sequences, with 4% to 5.5% found just once. This clonotype was obtained from an adult who was a healthcare worker with PCR-confirmed SARS-CoV-2 infection or an uninfected control (not recorded which). Sequencing was performed on whole blood. V gene TRBV9 combines with J gene TRBJ2-7; possibly TRBD1 for D (5 bases). CDR3 in DNA: TGTGCCAGCAGCACGAGTCACTTCCGGACGCAAGGGGAAGAGCAGTACTTC. Translated: CASSTSHFRTQGEEQYF.